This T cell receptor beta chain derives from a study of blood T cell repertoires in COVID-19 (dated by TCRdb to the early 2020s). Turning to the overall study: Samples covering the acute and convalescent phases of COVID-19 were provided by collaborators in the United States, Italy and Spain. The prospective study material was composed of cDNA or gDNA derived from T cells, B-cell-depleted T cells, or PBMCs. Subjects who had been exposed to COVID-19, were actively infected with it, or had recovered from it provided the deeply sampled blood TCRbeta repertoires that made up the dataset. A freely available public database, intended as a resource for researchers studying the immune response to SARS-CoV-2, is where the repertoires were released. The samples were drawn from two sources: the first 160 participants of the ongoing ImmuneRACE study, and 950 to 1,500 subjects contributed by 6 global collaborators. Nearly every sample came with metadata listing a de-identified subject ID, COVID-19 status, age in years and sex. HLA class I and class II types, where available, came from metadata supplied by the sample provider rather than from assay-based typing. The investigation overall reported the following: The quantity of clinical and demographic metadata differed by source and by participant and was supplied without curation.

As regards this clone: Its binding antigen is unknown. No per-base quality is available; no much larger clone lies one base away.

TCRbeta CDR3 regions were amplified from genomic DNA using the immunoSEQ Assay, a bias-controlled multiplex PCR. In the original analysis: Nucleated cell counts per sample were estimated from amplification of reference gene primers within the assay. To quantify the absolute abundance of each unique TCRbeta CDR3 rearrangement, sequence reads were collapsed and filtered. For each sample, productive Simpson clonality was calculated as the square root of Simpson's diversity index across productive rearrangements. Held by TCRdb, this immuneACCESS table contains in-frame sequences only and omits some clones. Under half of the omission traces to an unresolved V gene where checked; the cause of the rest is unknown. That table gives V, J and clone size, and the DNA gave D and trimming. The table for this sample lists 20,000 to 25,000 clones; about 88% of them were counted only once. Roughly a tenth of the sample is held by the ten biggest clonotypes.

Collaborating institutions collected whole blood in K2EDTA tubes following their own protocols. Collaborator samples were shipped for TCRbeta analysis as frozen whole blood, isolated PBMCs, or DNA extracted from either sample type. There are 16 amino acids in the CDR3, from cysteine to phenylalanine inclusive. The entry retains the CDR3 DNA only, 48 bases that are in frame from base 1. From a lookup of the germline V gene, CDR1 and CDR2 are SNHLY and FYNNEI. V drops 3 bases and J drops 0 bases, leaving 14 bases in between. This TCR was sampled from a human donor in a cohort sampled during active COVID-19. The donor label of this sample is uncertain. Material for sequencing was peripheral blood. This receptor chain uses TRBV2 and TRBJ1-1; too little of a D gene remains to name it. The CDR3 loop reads CASSEYQARMNTEAFF. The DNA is TGTGCCAGCAGTGAGTATCAGGCGAGAATGAACACTGAAGCTTTCTTT.